Following are 28 T cell receptor beta chains from one sample sequenced in a study of blood T cell repertoires in COVID-19. The repertoire was sequenced with immunoSEQ multiplex PCR; TCRdb's copy has only in-frame clones and lacks some. Of under 150,000 clones in the sample, approximately 85% were seen once. What was sequenced was peripheral blood. These receptor sequences come from a woman aged 55-75 years with COVID-19, enrolled during active disease.

The J gene is TRBJ1-5, the V gene TRBV6-5; perhaps TRBD1 as D (6 bases). V was pared by 4 bases and J by 7 bases, with 11 bases between. The CDR3 extends over 13 amino acids. Germline V gene sequence: CDR1 MNHEY, CDR2 SVGAGI. CDR3 loop: CASSSQGGQPQHF. The CDR3 coding sequence is TGTGCCAGCAGTTCACAGGGTGGCCAGCCCCAGCATTTT.

This clone has just one count. The chain carries TRBV3-1 (or the pseudogene TRBV3-2) and TRBJ1-2; D gene ambiguous. Trimming cost V 0 bases and J 6 bases, with 17 bases left between them. The CDR3 sequence is 16 residues long. Germline V gene data show CDR1 as LGHDT and CDR2 as YNNKEL (reference sequence). The DNA for the CDR3 is TGTGCCAGCAGCCAAGATGATAGGGAGGGATTGAATGGCTACACCTTC. Translation gives CASSQDDREGLNGYTF.

The chain has TRBV5-6 and TRBJ1-2; 8 bases match TRBD1. Germline CDR1 is SGHDT and CDR2 is YYEEEE. With 0 bases clipped from V and 4 bases from J, the junction kept 5 bases outside the gene matches. The CDR3 consists of 15 residues. The CDR3 loop is CASSLAGGTLYGYTF. DNA for the CDR3: TGTGCCAGCAGCTTGGCAGGGGGCACACTCTATGGCTACACCTTC.

The chain is built from TRBV27 and TRBJ1-3; possible D gene TRBD1, 6 bases. The CDR3 contains 15 residues. Germline CDR1 and CDR2: MNHEY and SMNVEV (reference sequence). The germline V and J ends were trimmed by 2 bases and 8 bases, with 16 bases remaining between them. The CDR3 nucleotides are TGTGCCAGCAGTTTACAGGGGATTAGATCGGACACCATATATTTT. This gives the protein CASSLQGIRSDTIYF.

The J gene is TRBJ2-1, the V gene TRBV11-2; no reliable D call. This CDR3 has 13 amino acids. Trimming removed 0 bases from V and 4 bases from J, with 4 bases in between. Germline V gene sequence: CDR1 SGHAT, CDR2 FQNNGV. The CDR3 loop reads CASSLDLYNEQFF. The CDR3 region has the DNA TGTGCCAGCAGCTTAGATCTTTACAATGAGCAGTTCTTC.

Note on this clone: In the same sample, other DNA sequences code for this CDR3. The chain joins TRBV7-9 to TRBJ1-5; 10 bases line up with TRBD1. The CDR3 runs 14 residues. Trimming removed 4 bases from V and 7 bases from J; junction bases left unmatched: 4. Germline V gene sequence: CDR1 SEHNR, CDR2 FQNEAQ (reference sequence). CDR3 loop: CASSSTGGGQPQHF. CDR3 nucleotide sequence: TGTGCCAGCAGCTCGACAGGGGGCGGACAGCCCCAGCATTTT. Combining the CDR3 with reference TRBV7-9 and TRBJ1-5 gives the whole variable domain DTGVSQNPRHKITKRGQNVTFRCDPISEHNRLYWYRQTLGQGPEFLTYFQNEAQLEKSRLLSDRFSAERPKGSFSTLEIQRTEQGDSAMYLCASSSTGGGQPQHFGDGTRLSIL.

The chain joins TRBV5-1 to TRBJ2-7; 8 bases fit TRBD2. Germline assignment: CDR1 SGHRS and CDR2 YFSETQ. J was trimmed by 6 bases and V by 4 bases; bases with no gene match: 21. The CDR3 runs 18 residues. CDR3 in DNA: TGCGCCAGCAGCGGCTGGCCTGGCCAGCGGGGGAGGGATTTCGAGCAGTACTTC. This codes for CASSGWPGQRGRDFEQYF.

There are a few counts of this clone. The V and J genes are TRBV5-6 and TRBJ2-5; D unresolved. Trimming stripped 1 base from V and 9 bases from J, with 10 bases between. In germline, CDR1 is SGHDT, CDR2 YYEEEE. CDR3 length: 12 residues. The CDR3 spells CASSLSLRAQYF. For the CDR3, the DNA is TGTGCCAGCAGCTTGAGCTTACGGGCCCAGTACTTC.

This clone showed up many times. The genes are TRBV7-9 and TRBJ2-7, with D tentatively TRBD2 (5 bases). V lost 3 bases, J lost 7 bases, and 16 bases lay in between. The germline V gene has CDR1 SEHNR and CDR2 FQNEAQ (reference sequence). The CDR3 extends over 14 amino acids. The CDR3 nucleotides are TGTGCCAGCAGCTTGGGCCGGGCGGGTGAAGAGCAGTACTTC. This sequence encodes CASSLGRAGEEQYF.

The V and J genes are TRBV7-9 and TRBJ2-7; the D gene is possibly TRBD2 (7 bases). The CDR3 spans 14 residues. The V and J ends lost 4 bases and 3 bases respectively, with 13 bases between them. CDR1 and CDR2 from the germline V gene are SEHNR and FQNEAQ (reference sequence). The chain's CDR3 is CASSSGGRGYEQYF. The CDR3 nucleotides read TGTGCCAGCAGCTCGGGGGGCCGGGGCTACGAGCAGTACTTC.

This clone was observed a single time. The chain uses TRBV2 and TRBJ2-2; 8 nucleotides agree with TRBD1. After removal of 4 bases from V and 2 bases from J, the junction contained 3 bases not matched to a gene. Germline loops: CDR1 SNHLY, CDR2 FYNNEI. This CDR3 spans 15 amino acids. CDR3 protein: CASSVAGGNTGELFF. The CDR3, as DNA: TGTGCCAGCAGTGTAGCAGGGGGCAACACCGGGGAGCTGTTTTTT. The variable domain in full, with the rest retrieved from reference TRBV2 and TRBJ2-2, is EPEVTQTPSHQVTQMGQEVILRCVPISNHLYFYWYRQILGQKVEFLVSFYNNEISEKSEIFDDQFSVERPDGSNFTLKIRSTKLEDSAMYFCASSVAGGNTGELFFGEGSRLTVL.

The chain links TRBV27 to TRBJ2-2; the D is unclear. V dropped 5 bases and J dropped 7 bases, with 11 bases sitting between them. The CDR3 is made up of 13 amino acids. Germline lookup yields CDR1 MNHEY and CDR2 SMNVEV (reference sequence). Here the CDR3 DNA reads TGTGCCAGCAGTAGCCCGGGTGGCGGGGAGCTGTTTTTT. It translates to CASSSPGGGELFF.

The chain recombines TRBV6-5 with TRBJ1-3, with no clear D. The V and J ends lost 4 bases and 0 bases respectively, with 7 bases between them. CDR1 and CDR2 from the germline V gene are MNHEY and SVGAGI. This CDR3 comprises 14 residues. The CDR3 spells CASSFGSSGNTIYF. DNA for the CDR3: TGTGCCAGCAGTTTTGGTAGCTCTGGAAACACCATATATTTT.

The chain's CDR3 is CASSAQVSGELFF. DNA for the CDR3: TGTGCCAGCAGTGCACAGGTTTCCGGGGAGCTGTTTTTT. The chain employs TRBV12-3 or TRBV12-4 and TRBJ2-2, with a weak D call TRBD1 (5 bases). The ends were cut back, 5 bases at V and 6 bases at J, with 10 bases in the middle. The CDR3 extends over 13 amino acids.

In this sample, this clone turned up once. The CDR3 DNA reads TGCAGCGTTTCGATCGGGGGAGGTAGAGGCTATGGCTACACCTTC. It yields the protein CSVSIGGGRGYGYTF. V gene TRBV29-1 combines with J gene TRBJ1-2, with D possibly matching TRBD1 (5 bases). CDR3 length equals 15 residues. Looked up from germline, CDR1 is SQVTM and CDR2 is ANQGSEA. The ends were cut back, 5 bases at V and 4 bases at J, with 20 bases in the middle.

The chain combines TRBV5-4 with TRBJ2-2, with a possible D match to TRBD2 (6 bases). Germline values: CDR1 SGHNT, CDR2 YYREEE (reference sequence). Trimming cost V 4 bases and J 7 bases, with 14 bases left between them. The CDR3 totals 14 residues. The CDR3 DNA is TGTGCCAGCAGCCGGGAGTTGGAGGACGGGGAGCTGTTTTTT. It codes for CASSRELEDGELFF.

This chain uses TRBV11-3 with TRBJ2-1; 13 bases match TRBD2. V was pared by 5 bases and J by 5 bases, with 9 bases of the junction left unmatched. CDR3 length: 17 residues. CDR1 and CDR2 (germline): SGHNT, YENEEA. As DNA, the CDR3 is TGTGCCAGCAGCCCGGGGACTAGCGGGGCCCTAGACAATGAGCAGTTCTTC. Amino acids: CASSPGTSGALDNEQFF.

The rearrangement links TRBV4-1 to TRBJ2-3, with 10 bases matching TRBD1. J gave up 3 bases and V 1 base, and 7 bases lay outside the gene matches. From germline, CDR1 is MGHRA and CDR2 YSYEKL. This CDR3 region has 17 residues. As DNA, the CDR3 is TGCGCCAGCAGCCAAGTACCGGGACAGGGGATGACAGATACGCAGTATTTT. This encodes CASSQVPGQGMTDTQYF.

For this clone: One junction end does not reproduce the germline sequence, and a read error may be involved. The J gene is TRBJ2-1, the V gene TRBV7-7, with a weak D call TRBD1 (5 bases). The CDR3 has 15 amino acids. Looked up from germline, CDR1 is SSHAT and CDR2 is FNYEAQ (reference sequence). CDR3 nucleotides: TGTGCTAGCAGCTTAGATGACAGCTCCTACAATGAGCAGTTCTTC. Amino acids: CASSLDDSSYNEQFF.

This rearrangement joins TRBV18 to TRBJ2-1; 8 bases line up with TRBD1. Germline CDR1 KGHSH, CDR2 LQKENI. After removal of 0 bases from V and 11 bases from J, the junction contained 3 bases not matched to a gene. The CDR3 spans 13 residues. DNA for the CDR3: TGTGCCAGCTCACCACCGTACAGGGGGAAGCAGTTCTTC. Translating gives CASSPPYRGKQFF. The variable domain in full, with the rest retrieved from reference TRBV18 and TRBJ2-1, is NAGVMQNPRHLVRRRGQEARLRCSPMKGHSHVYWYRQLPEEGLKFMVYLQKENIIDESGMPKERFSAEFPKEGPSILRIQQVVRGDSAAYFCASSPPYRGKQFFGPGTRLTVL.

This chain links TRBV5-6 with TRBJ2-2, with unresolved D. The CDR3 totals 14 residues. Germline V gene sequence: CDR1 SGHDT, CDR2 YYEEEE. The V gene lost 5 bases and the J gene lost 2 bases, with 10 bases spanning the gap. DNA of the CDR3: TGTGCCAGCAGGCGAGCCTACAACACCGGGGAGCTGTTTTTT. It specifies CASRRAYNTGELFF.

CDR3 residues: CASSPERGGLNYGYTF. In nucleotides, the CDR3 is TGTGCCAGCTCACCGGAGCGCGGGGGATTAAACTATGGCTACACCTTC. The gene calls are TRBV18 and TRBJ1-2; TRBD1 is a possible D gene (5 bases). The CDR3 runs 16 residues. Trimming removed 3 bases at V and 2 bases at J, with 16 bases between. The germline V gene has CDR1 KGHSH and CDR2 LQKENI.

This chain joins TRBV27 and TRBJ2-7; D might be TRBD2 (6 bases). CDR3 length: 13 residues. The germline V gene has CDR1 MNHEY and CDR2 SMNVEV (reference sequence). V was shortened by 3 bases and J by 1 base, with 7 bases between the two germline ends. The DNA of the CDR3 is TGTGCCAGCAGTTTGGGGGGTTCCTACGAGCAGTACTTC. Translation gives CASSLGGSYEQYF.

Only one count was recorded for this clone. The chain has TRBV29-1 and TRBJ1-5; D unresolved. The germline V gene encodes CDR1 SQVTM and CDR2 ANQGSEA. Trimming took off 4 bases at V and 3 bases at J, with 7 bases between the two ends. The CDR3 contains 12 residues. CDR3 residues: CSVAGPNQPQHF. CDR3 bases: TGCAGCGTTGCTGGCCCCAATCAGCCCCAGCATTTT.

The chain recombines TRBV6-5 with TRBJ1-4; TRBD1 agrees at 7 bases. The CDR3 contains 14 residues. The germline CDR1 and CDR2 sequences are MNHEY and SVGAGI. With 6 bases clipped from V and 3 bases from J, the junction kept 4 bases outside the gene matches. As DNA, the CDR3 is TGTGCCAGCAGCTCGGACAGGTCTAATGAAAAACTGTTTTTT. Its translation is CASSSDRSNEKLFF.

The genes are TRBV7-9 and TRBJ1-6; D is perhaps TRBD1 (5 bases). The CDR3 runs 14 residues. V was pared by 2 bases and J by 7 bases, with 9 bases between. Germline CDR1 SEHNR, CDR2 FQNEAQ (reference sequence). The CDR3 DNA reads as TGTGCCAGCAGCTTATTCCAGGGAAATTCACCCCTCCACTTT. Protein product: CASSLFQGNSPLHF.

The rearrangement links TRBV6-5 to TRBJ1-1; 7 bases map to TRBD1. Germline values: CDR1 MNHEY, CDR2 SVGAGI. The CDR3 covers 14 residues. V shed 6 bases, J shed 3 bases, and the junction held 7 bases outside the gene matches. DNA of the CDR3: TGTGCCAGCAGCCTAGGGGGCGGAGACACTGAAGCTTTCTTT. Translated: CASSLGGGDTEAFF.

V is TRBV9 and J is TRBJ1-1; no reliable D call. Germline values: CDR1 SGDLS, CDR2 YYNGEE. Trimming left V 0 bases short and J 2 bases short, with 8 bases between. The CDR3 has 14 residues. CDR3 in DNA: TGTGCCAGCAGCGTAGGGTTAGCAAACACTGAAGCTTTCTTT. As protein: CASSVGLANTEAFF.